This TCR beta chain was documented in a study of blood T cell repertoires in COVID-19. Participants had their cohort set by participant-reported clinical history. Recovered participants had two consecutive negative NP/OP PCR tests, healthcare professional clearance, or symptom resolution. Here immunoSEQ multiplex PCR was the method, and the copy in TCRdb shows in-frame clones only, minus some. This sample has some 330,000 clones, with approximately 92% found just once. The germline CDR1 and CDR2 sequences are LGHDT and YNNKEL (reference sequence). The CDR3 has 15 amino acids. Trimming pared 0 bases from V and 3 bases from J, leaving 11 bases between.

Sample: PBMCs or T cells enriched from blood (not recorded which). This receptor was identified in a woman in her twenties or thirties who had recovered from COVID-19. The chain recombines TRBV3-1 (or the pseudogene TRBV3-2) with TRBJ1-2, with D possibly TRBD1 on 5 matching bases. The CDR3 sequence is CASSQDRGPHYGYTF. CDR3 nucleotides: TGTGCCAGCAGCCAAGATAGGGGCCCCCACTATGGCTACACCTTC.